Each of the 14 T cell receptor beta chains below was sequenced from the same sample in a study of identical twins. TCRdb recomputed calls from the 5' RACE reads with MiXCR, one row per CDR3 protein. This sample has about 530,000 distinct CDR3 sequences, with 20% to 25% found just once. The same data also went into a second study, on yellow fever vaccine responses in identical twins.

The sample comprised CD4+ T cells sorted from blood. The receptor set was obtained from a woman aged 18-29 years in good health.

The rearrangement links TRBV5-5 to TRBJ2-5; 7 bases map to TRBD2. Germline V gene data show CDR1 as SGHKS and CDR2 as YYEKEE (reference sequence). This CDR3 has 15 amino acids. V shed 4 bases and J 5 bases; nucleotides not matched to a gene: 11. CDR3 nucleotides: TGTGCCAGCAGCCCTCTCGCGGGAGTCCGGGAGACCCAGTACTTC. Protein sequence: CASSPLAGVRETQYF.

Many counts were recorded for this clonotype. The chain employs TRBV12-3 or TRBV12-4 and TRBJ2-1; 7 nucleotides agree with TRBD1. The junction had 6 bases not matched to a gene; V was cut back by 4 bases and J by 0 bases. There are 16 residues in the CDR3. The CDR3 is CASSSGQPSSYNEQFF. DNA for the CDR3: TGTGCCAGCAGTTCGGGACAGCCGAGCTCCTACAATGAGCAGTTCTTC.

This clonotype has more than one count but fewer than ten. This chain joins TRBV7-6 and TRBJ2-3, with 7 bases matching TRBD2. The CDR3 is 12 residues long. Germline V lookup: CDR1 SGHVS, CDR2 FNYEAQ. V lost 7 bases to trimming and J lost 4 bases; unmatched junction nucleotides: 2. As DNA, the CDR3 is TGTGCCAGCACTGCGGGGGCAGATACGCAGTATTTT. Amino acid sequence: CASTAGADTQYF.

V gene TRBV18 combines with J gene TRBJ2-2; D is undetermined. V was shortened by 6 bases and J by 6 bases, with 8 bases between the two germline ends. The CDR3 has 12 amino acids. Germline CDR1 is KGHSH and CDR2 is LQKENI. CDR3 amino acids: CASSESPGELFF. In nucleotides, the CDR3 is TGTGCCAGCTCCGAAAGTCCCGGGGAGCTGTTTTTT.

The chain couples TRBV9 to TRBJ2-1; 9 nucleotides line up with TRBD1. With V trimmed by 4 bases and J by 7 bases, 12 bases remained unmatched. This CDR3 has 16 residues. Germline V CDR1 and CDR2: SGDLS, YYNGEE. CDR3 in DNA: TGTGCCAGCAGCATGGGGACAGGGCGGGGAGAAAATGAGCAGTTCTTC. This sequence encodes CASSMGTGRGENEQFF.

This clonotype was observed a few times. The chain couples TRBV12-5 to TRBJ2-1; TRBD1 aligns across 8 bases. The germline V gene has CDR1 LGHNT and CDR2 FRNRAP. The CDR3 is made up of 18 amino acids. Unmatched junction bases numbered 13, after V lost 6 bases and J lost 0 bases. In DNA form, the CDR3 reads TGTGCTAGTGGGTGGACAGGGATAAGTCGGAGCTCCTACAATGAGCAGTTCTTC. It codes for CASGWTGISRSSYNEQFF.

This chain joins TRBV29-1 and TRBJ1-1; D is perhaps TRBD1 (6 bases). The CDR3 totals 12 residues. Trimming removed 7 bases at V and 1 base at J, with 10 bases between. Germline V gives CDR1 SQVTM, CDR2 ANQGSEA. DNA of the CDR3: TGCAGCGGGGGACATCAGAACACTGAAGCTTTCTTT. It translates to CSGGHQNTEAFF.

V and J are TRBV12-3 or TRBV12-4 and TRBJ1-4, with D unclear. This CDR3 is 15 amino acids long. The germline V and J ends were trimmed by 1 base and 4 bases, with 10 bases remaining between them. CDR3 sequence: CASSLGRGNNEKLFF. In nucleotides, the CDR3 is TGTGCCAGCAGTTTAGGCAGAGGGAATAATGAAAAACTGTTTTTT.

This clonotype was seen a few times. The V and J genes are TRBV7-9 and TRBJ2-3; 7 nucleotides agree with TRBD1. V shed 5 bases and J 0 bases; nucleotides not matched to a gene: 5. Germline V gives CDR1 SEHNR, CDR2 FQNEAQ (reference sequence). The CDR3 spans 15 residues. CDR3 DNA sequence: TGTGCCAGCAGCCTACAGGGGATAAGCACAGATACGCAGTATTTT. It translates to CASSLQGISTDTQYF. The whole variable domain, filled in from reference TRBV7-9 and TRBJ2-3, reads DTGVSQNPRHKITKRGQNVTFRCDPISEHNRLYWYRQTLGQGPEFLTYFQNEAQLEKSRLLSDRFSAERPKGSFSTLEIQRTEQGDSAMYLCASSLQGISTDTQYFGPGTRLTVL.

The chain employs TRBV2 and TRBJ1-6; D call uncertain. V shed 6 bases and J shed 4 bases, with 10 bases lying between them. Germline CDR1 is SNHLY and CDR2 is FYNNEI. CDR3 size: 14 residues. The CDR3 region has the DNA TGTGCCAGCAGGGACGACTATTATAATTCACCCCTCCACTTT. Translation: CASRDDYYNSPLHF. Supplemented by reference TRBV2 and TRBJ1-6, the full variable domain reads EPEVTQTPSHQVTQMGQEVILRCVPISNHLYFYWYRQILGQKVEFLVSFYNNEISEKSEIFDDQFSVERPDGSNFTLKIRSTKLEDSAMYFCASRDDYYNSPLHFGNGTRLTVT.

To note about this clonotype: The junction departs from germline at one end; a sequencing error may be responsible. This chain joins TRBV5-6 and TRBJ2-7; possibly TRBD1 for D (5 bases). The CDR3 sequence is 14 residues long. Germline CDR1 and CDR2: SGHDT and YYEEEE. This CDR3 is CAISPGLMSYEQYF. The CDR3 DNA is TGTGCCATCAGCCCAGGGCTCATGTCCTACGAGCAGTACTTC.

The chain uses TRBV12-3 or TRBV12-4 and TRBJ1-1; no clear D. The CDR3 consists of 15 residues. V was clipped by 5 bases and J by 4 bases, with 17 bases between them. The CDR3 DNA is TGTGCCAGCAGTATCAGAAGCCCGGGCGGCACTGAAGCTTTCTTT. Amino acid sequence: CASSIRSPGGTEAFF.

This rearrangement joins TRBV12-3 or TRBV12-4 to TRBJ2-2, with 14 positions matching TRBD2. V lost 6 bases, J lost 6 bases, and 9 bases stayed unmatched. The CDR3 has 17 amino acids. The CDR3 spells CASRTRLAGGPAGELFF. DNA of the CDR3: TGTGCCAGCAGGACCCGACTAGCGGGAGGGCCCGCCGGGGAGCTGTTTTTT.

The chain links TRBV29-1 to TRBJ2-7; the D is unclear. This CDR3 spans 13 amino acids. The germline gives CDR1 SQVTM, CDR2 ANQGSEA. V gave up 5 bases and J gave up 5 bases, with 16 bases separating them. CDR3 in DNA: TGCAGCGTTCGTGGCCGTTTAATCGACGAGCAGTACTTC. Its protein is CSVRGRLIDEQYF.